This TCR beta chain was profiled in a study of cytomegalovirus exposure and HLA in healthy donors. Study results and limitations: Rarity characterized most TCR sequences, yet some public TCRs appeared in many donors. Reported findings show TCR beta sequences accurately forecast HLA-A and HLA-B alleles in most subjects.

Germline CDR1 MDHEN, CDR2 SYDVKM. V gave up 2 bases and J gave up 6 bases, with 11 bases separating them. There are 15 residues in the CDR3. PCR involved 60 Vbeta and 13 Jbeta primers. Method: immunoSEQ multiplex PCR; TCRdb's copy keeps in-frame clones and lacks some. Here the sample spans about 160,000 clones, over 80% being singletons. About this clone itself: Its target is not known.

The source of this sequence is a woman aged 18-29 years in good health and CMV-seronegative. The chain employs TRBV28 and TRBJ1-6; D not resolved. Sample: PBMCs. The DNA for the CDR3 is TGTGCCAGCAGTTTACGGGGAGGTTTTAATTCACCCCTCCACTTT. Encoded protein: CASSLRGGFNSPLHF.